The rows below give T cell receptor beta chains drawn from one sample of a study of cytomegalovirus exposure and HLA in healthy donors. Clones were read by immunoSEQ multiplex PCR, and TCRdb kept only the in-frame ones, dropping some. The sample has around 200,000 clones; roughly 80% are singletons. The material sequenced was PBMCs. These receptors were taken from a woman between 35 and 50 years old in good health and CMV-seronegative. CDR3s include the opening cysteine and the closing phenylalanine or tryptophan. Each record gives: clone size, D gene, J gene, V gene, CDR3 DNA, CDR3 protein. A D gene is named only where the DNA matches it firmly. Expanded clones get a size class; other rows say once, few or many, or leave the size out.

clone_size: .
d_call: .
j_call: TRBJ2-7
v_call: TRBV29-1
cdr3_nt: TGCAGCGTCGCGCCACGAGCTAACGACGAGCAGTACTTC
cdr3_aa: CSVAPRANDEQYF

clone_size: .
d_call: TRBD2
j_call: TRBJ2-7
v_call: TRBV5-1
cdr3_nt: TGCGCCAGCAGCTTGGGGGCTAGCGGGTACGAGCAGTACTTC
cdr3_aa: CASSLGASGYEQYF

clone_size: .
d_call: .
j_call: TRBJ1-1
v_call: TRBV7-3
cdr3_nt: TGTGCCAGCAGCTCCATCACGGACACTGAAGCTTTCTTT
cdr3_aa: CASSSITDTEAFF

clone_size: .
d_call: .
j_call: TRBJ2-7
v_call: TRBV11-2
cdr3_nt: TGTGCCAGCAGCCGGGTGGTAGGAATCGAGCAGTACTTC
cdr3_aa: CASSRVVGIEQYF

clone_size: .
d_call: .
j_call: TRBJ2-5
v_call: TRBV29-1
cdr3_nt: TGCAGCGTTGAAATAGAAGAGTCTTGGACCCAGTACTTC
cdr3_aa: CSVEIEESWTQYF

clone_size: .
d_call: .
j_call: TRBJ1-1
v_call: TRBV14
cdr3_nt: TGTGCCAGCAGCCAACATTTCTCGGGGGGATTGAACACTGAAGCTTTCTTT
cdr3_aa: CASSQHFSGGLNTEAFF

clone_size: .
d_call: TRBD2
j_call: TRBJ2-2
v_call: TRBV30
cdr3_nt: TGTGCCTGTCAACTAGCGGTTAACACCGGGGAGCTGTTTTTT
cdr3_aa: CACQLAVNTGELFF

clone_size: .
d_call: .
j_call: TRBJ2-7
v_call: TRBV19
cdr3_nt: TGTGCCAGTAGTCACCCAGGGGGGCAATCCTACGAGCAGTACTTC
cdr3_aa: CASSHPGGQSYEQYF

clone_size: .
d_call: .
j_call: TRBJ2-1
v_call: TRBV19
cdr3_nt: TGTGCCAGTAGCTCCTCCGGGACACCATCCTACAATGAGCAGTTCTTC
cdr3_aa: CASSSSGTPSYNEQFF

clone_size: .
d_call: TRBD1
j_call: TRBJ1-3
v_call: TRBV5-1
cdr3_nt: TGCGCCAGCAGCTTGGCGACAGGGATTGTAAACACCATATATTTT
cdr3_aa: CASSLATGIVNTIYF

clone_size: .
d_call: TRBD1
j_call: TRBJ1-5
v_call: TRBV5-8
cdr3_nt: TGTGCCAGCAGCTGGGACAGGACCCAGCATTTT
cdr3_aa: CASSWDRTQHF

clone_size: .
d_call: .
j_call: TRBJ2-7
v_call: TRBV6-5
cdr3_nt: TGTGCCAGCAAGCGCGGGAACTACGAGCAGTACTTC
cdr3_aa: CASKRGNYEQYF

clone_size: few
d_call: .
j_call: TRBJ1-5
v_call: TRBV2
cdr3_nt: TGTGCCAGCGGGCACCCCGGGAATCAGCCCCAGCCTTTT
cdr3_aa: CASGHPGNQPQPF

clone_size: .
d_call: .
j_call: TRBJ1-1
v_call: TRBV19
cdr3_nt: TGTGCCAGTAGTCCATTTTTGGCGAACACTGAAGCTTTCTTT
cdr3_aa: CASSPFLANTEAFF

clone_size: .
d_call: TRBD1
j_call: TRBJ2-1
v_call: TRBV5-4
cdr3_nt: TGTGCCAGCAGCTTGGCCGGGACAGGCTACAATGAGCAGTTCTTC
cdr3_aa: CASSLAGTGYNEQFF

clone_size: .
d_call: .
j_call: TRBJ1-1
v_call: TRBV18
cdr3_nt: TGTGCCAGCTCACGCTCGGGGTCCACTGAAGCTTTCTTT
cdr3_aa: CASSRSGSTEAFF

clone_size: .
d_call: TRBD2
j_call: TRBJ2-7
v_call: TRBV27
cdr3_nt: TGTGCCAGCAGTTCCCTGATGGAGGGGAGGGTCGAGCAGTACTTC
cdr3_aa: CASSSLMEGRVEQYF

clone_size: once
d_call: TRBD2
j_call: TRBJ2-2
v_call: TRBV6-1
cdr3_nt: TGTGCCAGCAGTGAGAGACTAGCGCCCGGGGAGCTGTTTTTT
cdr3_aa: CASSERLAPGELFF

clone_size: .
d_call: .
j_call: TRBJ2-3
v_call: TRBV21-1
cdr3_nt: TGTGCCAGCAGCAAATTAGGGGTCACAGATACGCAGTATTTT
cdr3_aa: CASSKLGVTDTQYF

clone_size: .
d_call: .
j_call: TRBJ1-1
v_call: TRBV5-1
cdr3_nt: TGCGCCAGCAGCTCTGGCGGGTCTAGCACTGAAGCTTTCTTT
cdr3_aa: CASSSGGSSTEAFF

clone_size: .
d_call: .
j_call: TRBJ2-6
v_call: TRBV11-2
cdr3_nt: TGTGCCAGCAGCTTAGCTCCCAGTTTGGCTGGGGCCAACGTCCTGACTTTC
cdr3_aa: CASSLAPSLAGANVLTF

clone_size: .
d_call: .
j_call: TRBJ1-2
v_call: TRBV11-2
cdr3_nt: TGTGCCAGCAGCCCAGATACCTCGGGCTATGGCTACACCTTC
cdr3_aa: CASSPDTSGYGYTF

clone_size: .
d_call: TRBD2
j_call: TRBJ2-1
v_call: TRBV29-1
cdr3_nt: TGCAGCGGTACGTTCGGGGGGGAGATCAGGAATGAGCAGTTCTTC
cdr3_aa: CSGTFGGEIRNEQFF

clone_size: .
d_call: .
j_call: TRBJ2-1
v_call: TRBV27
cdr3_nt: TGTGCCAGCAGTTCCAGCTCCTACAATGAGCAGTTCTTC
cdr3_aa: CASSSSSYNEQFF

clone_size: .
d_call: TRBD2
j_call: TRBJ2-2
v_call: TRBV7-9
cdr3_nt: TGTGCCAGCAGCTTACGGGGACTAGCGGGGAAAAACACCGGGGAGCTGTTTTTT
cdr3_aa: CASSLRGLAGKNTGELFF